A single sample is the source of the 5 T cell receptor beta chains below, sequenced in a study of cytomegalovirus exposure and HLA in healthy donors. The method was immunoSEQ multiplex PCR; TCRdb's version includes in-frame clones alone and lacks a portion of them. The sample yields 140,000 or so clones, approximately 89% seen once. The sample taken for sequencing was PBMCs. The receptor source for this set is a woman younger than 30 in good health and CMV-seropositive.

The chain recombines TRBV5-6 with TRBJ1-3, with TRBD1 as a possible D gene (6 bases). The CDR3 has 15 residues. Germline lookup yields CDR1 SGHDT and CDR2 YYEEEE. Trimming shortened V by 0 bases and J by 0 bases, and 7 bases separated the two germline ends. CDR3 in amino acids: CASSLGDNSGNTIYF. CDR3 in DNA: TGTGCCAGCAGCTTGGGGGACAACTCTGGAAACACCATATATTTT.

The chain links TRBV5-1 to TRBJ1-1; TRBD1 aligns across 9 bases. This CDR3 spans 16 amino acids. The V and J ends lost 1 base and 4 bases, in that order; junction bases with no gene match: 8. Per the germline V gene, CDR1 is SGHRS and CDR2 is YFSETQ. CDR3 residues: CASSLRDREGGTEAFF. The CDR3 DNA reads as TGCGCCAGCAGCTTGCGGGACAGGGAAGGGGGCACTGAAGCTTTCTTT.

The chain has TRBV5-4 and TRBJ2-3; TRBD2 might be the D (7 bases). Germline V lookup: CDR1 SGHNT, CDR2 YYREEE (reference sequence). V was trimmed by 1 base and J by 5 bases, leaving 14 bases between them. The CDR3 spans 15 residues. CDR3 loop: CASSLRRGGGDTQYF. The CDR3 bases are TGTGCCAGCAGCTTGAGGCGCGGGGGCGGAGATACGCAGTATTTT.

This rearrangement joins TRBV19 to TRBJ1-2; 8 bases fit TRBD1. CDR3 size: 14 residues. With V trimmed by 6 bases and J by 2 bases, 5 bases remained unmatched. Germline assignment: CDR1 LNHDA and CDR2 SQIVND (reference sequence). The CDR3 DNA reads as TGTGCCAGTAGGTTAGGACAGGGAAACTATGGCTACACCTTC. This translates into CASRLGQGNYGYTF.

This chain connects TRBV5-1 to TRBJ1-3; D remains ambiguous. The CDR3 spans 16 residues. Germline-derived CDR1 and CDR2 are SGHRS and YFSETQ. Trimming stripped 7 bases from V and 1 base from J, with 18 bases between. The CDR3 spells CASGRRAGLSGNTIYF. The CDR3, as DNA: TGCGCCAGCGGTAGGAGGGCGGGCCTTTCTGGAAACACCATATATTTT.